A single sample is the source of the 3 T cell receptor beta chains below, sequenced in a study of cytomegalovirus exposure and HLA in healthy donors. The primer mix had 60 Vbeta and 13 Jbeta primers. The repertoire was sequenced with immunoSEQ multiplex PCR; TCRdb's copy has only in-frame clones and lacks some. This sample yields roughly 120,000 clones, of which around 80% are seen a single time; approximately 1.1% belongs to the top ten. Sequenced input: PBMCs. The receptors stem from a woman aged 25 to 39 in good health and CMV-seronegative.

This rearrangement joins TRBV6-1 to TRBJ2-1, with D tentatively TRBD2 (8 bases). This CDR3 spans 15 amino acids. Between the trimmed V and J ends, which lost 7 bases and 2 bases, there was a span of 15 bases. Germline V lookup: CDR1 MNHNS, CDR2 SASEGT. CDR3 DNA sequence: TGTGCCAGCACGGGAGGGGGACAGACCTACAATGAGCAGTTCTTC. It codes for CASTGGGQTYNEQFF.

The J gene is TRBJ1-5, the V gene TRBV30; TRBD1 matches at 7 bases. Losses at the gene ends were 1 base for V and 3 bases for J; bases not matched to a gene: 9. Germline CDR1 is GTSNPN and CDR2 is SVGIG (reference sequence). This CDR3 has 16 amino acids. The CDR3 bases are TGTGCCTGGAGTGGTGGGGACAGCGGCTACAATCAGCCCCAGCATTTT. It translates to CAWSGGDSGYNQPQHF.

This rearrangement joins TRBV4-1 to TRBJ2-7, with a weak D call TRBD2 (5 bases). The ends were cut back, 5 bases at V and 2 bases at J, with 19 bases in the middle. The CDR3 totals 16 residues. Per germline, CDR1 MGHRA and CDR2 YSYEKL. DNA of the CDR3: TGCGCCAGCAGCGTAAAACCGTCTGCGGGCGCCTACGAGCAGTACTTC. Protein: CASSVKPSAGAYEQYF.